Below, 4 T cell receptor beta chains from the same sample are listed, as sequenced in a study of cytomegalovirus exposure and HLA in healthy donors. PCR amplification relied on 60 Vbeta primers (plus 13 Jbeta primers). Produced via immunoSEQ multiplex PCR; TCRdb's table is partial and in-frame only. The sample lists fewer than 200,000 clones, roughly 73% seen once, with 1.5% to 2% in the top ten. Specimen: PBMCs. The receptors here all came from a woman aged 25 to 39 in good health and CMV-seronegative.

This chain uses TRBV30 with TRBJ2-5, with D possibly matching TRBD2 (5 bases). The CDR3 spans 13 residues. Germline V gene data show CDR1 as GTSNPN and CDR2 as SVGIG (reference sequence). With 8 bases removed from V and 1 base from J, the gap between germline ends came to 14 bases. CDR3: CARGKHSQETQYF. DNA for the CDR3: TGTGCCCGAGGGAAGCACTCCCAAGAGACCCAGTACTTC.

The gene calls are TRBV14 and TRBJ2-1, with a tentative D call TRBD2 (6 bases). CDR1 and CDR2 from the germline V gene are SGHDN and FVKESK. V gave up 2 bases and J gave up 4 bases, with 12 bases separating them. The CDR3 has 15 residues. The CDR3 is CASSQSGARYNEQFF. The CDR3 DNA is TGTGCCAGCAGCCAATCGGGAGCCCGTTACAATGAGCAGTTCTTC.

J is TRBJ2-7 and V is TRBV5-6, with TRBD1 matching 7 bases. The V gene's germline CDR1 is SGHDT and CDR2 YYEEEE. V shed 4 bases, J shed 4 bases, and the junction held 5 bases outside the gene matches. The CDR3 sequence is 13 residues long. The CDR3 here is CASSPGQVYEQYF. CDR3 bases: TGTGCCAGCAGCCCCGGACAGGTTTACGAGCAGTACTTC.

V usage is TRBV2 and J usage is TRBJ2-3; 9 bases are shared with TRBD2. CDR1 is SNHLY, CDR2 FYNNEI, per germline. The CDR3 has 16 residues. The trim removed 4 bases at V and 2 bases at J, leaving 7 bases unmatched. The CDR3 region is CASSGVSGSVTDTQYF. As DNA, the CDR3 is TGTGCCAGCAGTGGGGTTAGCGGGAGTGTCACAGATACGCAGTATTTT.